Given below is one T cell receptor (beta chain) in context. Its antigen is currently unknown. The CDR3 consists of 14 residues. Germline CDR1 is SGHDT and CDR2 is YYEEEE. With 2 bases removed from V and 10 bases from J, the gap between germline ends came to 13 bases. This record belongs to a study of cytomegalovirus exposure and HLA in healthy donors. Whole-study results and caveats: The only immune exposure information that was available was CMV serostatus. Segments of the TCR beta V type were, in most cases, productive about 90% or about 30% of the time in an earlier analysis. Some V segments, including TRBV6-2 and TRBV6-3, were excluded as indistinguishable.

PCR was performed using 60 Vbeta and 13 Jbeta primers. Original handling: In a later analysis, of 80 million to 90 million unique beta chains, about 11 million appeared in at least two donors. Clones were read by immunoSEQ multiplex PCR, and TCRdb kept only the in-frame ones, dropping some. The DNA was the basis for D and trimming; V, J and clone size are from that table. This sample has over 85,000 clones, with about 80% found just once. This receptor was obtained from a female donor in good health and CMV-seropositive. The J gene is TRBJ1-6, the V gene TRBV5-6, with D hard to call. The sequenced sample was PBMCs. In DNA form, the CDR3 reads TGTGCCAGCAGCTTTAATTCTAAACTATCACCCCTCCACTTT. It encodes CASSFNSKLSPLHF.